A selection of T cell receptor beta chains follows, all from one sample in a study of control samples from healthy donors and cancer patients. The assay was immunoSEQ multiplex PCR, and TCRdb's table has in-frame clones only and misses some. Among 400,000 to 500,000 clones listed, 80% to 95% were seen once. Sequencing used PBMCs. These receptors came from a man between 35 and 55 years old with head and neck cancer. CDR3s include the opening cysteine and the closing phenylalanine or tryptophan. D genes are given only for firm matches. Only some rows state a clone size, as once, few, many or a class for expanded clones.

len: 14; v_gene: TRBV13; abundance: once; d_gene: .; j_gene: TRBJ2-5; CDR3nt: TGTGCCAGCAGCCCCCCCGACTCTAAAGAGACCCAGTACTTC; CDR3aa: CASSPPDSKETQYF
len: 13; v_gene: TRBV29-1; abundance: once; d_gene: .; j_gene: TRBJ1-1; CDR3nt: TGCAGCGCCATAGAGCAGCCGAACACTGAAGCTTTCTTT; CDR3aa: CSAIEQPNTEAFF
len: 16; v_gene: TRBV30; abundance: .; d_gene: .; j_gene: TRBJ1-4; CDR3nt: TGTGCCTGGAGCGCAGGGGCGCAAGCAACTAATGAAAAACTGTTTTTT; CDR3aa: CAWSAGAQATNEKLFF
len: 15; v_gene: TRBV28; abundance: few; d_gene: .; j_gene: TRBJ1-2; CDR3nt: TGTGCCAGCAGTTTGGTGCAGGTCCATATAAATGGCTACACCTTC; CDR3aa: CASSLVQVHINGYTF
len: 15; v_gene: TRBV24-1; abundance: .; d_gene: TRBD1; j_gene: TRBJ1-1; CDR3nt: TGTGCCACCCGGGGGACAGGGGGTTCGGGAACTGAAGCTTTCTTT; CDR3aa: CATRGTGGSGTEAFF
len: 14; v_gene: TRBV6-2/TRBV6-3; abundance: .; d_gene: .; j_gene: TRBJ2-7; CDR3nt: TGTGCCAGCAGTTACGGGCTAGCGTTGTACGAGCAGTACTTC; CDR3aa: CASSYGLALYEQYF
len: 18; v_gene: TRBV19; abundance: .; d_gene: TRBD2; j_gene: TRBJ2-1; CDR3nt: TGTGCCAGTAGTGGGAATCAAATAGCGGGAGGACGCTACAATGAGCAGTTCTTC; CDR3aa: CASSGNQIAGGRYNEQFF
len: 14; v_gene: TRBV6-5; abundance: .; d_gene: .; j_gene: TRBJ2-5; CDR3nt: TGTGCCAGCAGTTACGGAGTGTACCAAGAGACCCAGTACTTC; CDR3aa: CASSYGVYQETQYF
len: 17; v_gene: TRBV14; abundance: .; d_gene: TRBD2; j_gene: TRBJ2-3; CDR3nt: TGTGCCAGCAGCCAACTACTAGCGGGGGGGCCCGGAGATACGCAGTATTTT; CDR3aa: CASSQLLAGGPGDTQYF
len: 14; v_gene: TRBV30; abundance: once; d_gene: TRBD2; j_gene: TRBJ2-7; CDR3nt: TGTGCCTGGAGTGTGGGGGGGTTTAACTACGAGCAGTACTTC; CDR3aa: CAWSVGGFNYEQYF
len: 17; v_gene: TRBV4-2; abundance: .; d_gene: .; j_gene: TRBJ1-5; CDR3nt: TGTGCCAGCAGCCAAGGTGACGGGAATCATGGCAATCAGCCCCAGCATTTT; CDR3aa: CASSQGDGNHGNQPQHF
len: 18; v_gene: TRBV28; abundance: .; d_gene: TRBD1; j_gene: TRBJ1-2; CDR3nt: TGTGCCAGCAGTTTAAGCTCCCCTGGGACAGGGTTATTCTATGGCTACACCTTC; CDR3aa: CASSLSSPGTGLFYGYTF
len: 13; v_gene: TRBV7-8; abundance: .; d_gene: TRBD2; j_gene: TRBJ2-7; CDR3nt: TGTGCCAGCAGCCCGTGGACTAGTAGCGAGCAGTACTTC; CDR3aa: CASSPWTSSEQYF
len: 15; v_gene: TRBV15; abundance: .; d_gene: TRBD1; j_gene: TRBJ2-7; CDR3nt: TGTGCCACCAGGGGGGACAGGGACCTTTCCTACGAGCAGTACTTC; CDR3aa: CATRGDRDLSYEQYF
len: 14; v_gene: TRBV3-1/TRBV3-2; abundance: .; d_gene: .; j_gene: TRBJ1-1; CDR3nt: TGTGCCAGCAGCCAAGTTCTGCGGTTCACTGAAGCTTTCTTT; CDR3aa: CASSQVLRFTEAFF
len: 15; v_gene: TRBV7-8; abundance: .; d_gene: .; j_gene: TRBJ1-1; CDR3nt: TGTGCCAGCAGCCAGGAGCAGTTCATGAACACTGAAGCTTTCTTT; CDR3aa: CASSQEQFMNTEAFF
len: 13; v_gene: TRBV7-9; abundance: .; d_gene: .; j_gene: TRBJ2-5; CDR3nt: TGTGCCAGCAGCCCGACTAGACAAGAGACCCAGTACTTC; CDR3aa: CASSPTRQETQYF
len: 15; v_gene: TRBV11-3; abundance: few; d_gene: .; j_gene: TRBJ2-1; CDR3nt: TGTGCCAGCAGCTTAGATAGGGACAATAGCAATGAGCAGTTCTTC; CDR3aa: CASSLDRDNSNEQFF
len: 12; v_gene: TRBV6-5; abundance: .; d_gene: .; j_gene: TRBJ2-7; CDR3nt: TGTGCCAGCAGTTACGGGTCAAGGGAGCAGTACTTC; CDR3aa: CASSYGSREQYF
len: 16; v_gene: TRBV21-1; abundance: once; d_gene: .; j_gene: TRBJ1-1; CDR3nt: TGTGCCAGCAGCGCCACAACTTGGAGCGAGAACACTGAAGCTTTCTTT; CDR3aa: CASSATTWSENTEAFF
len: 14; v_gene: TRBV27; abundance: .; d_gene: .; j_gene: TRBJ2-3; CDR3nt: TGTGCCAGCAGTTTGGTACTGGCCACAGATACGCAGTATTTT; CDR3aa: CASSLVLATDTQYF
len: 13; v_gene: TRBV5-4; abundance: .; d_gene: .; j_gene: TRBJ2-4; CDR3nt: TGTGCCAGCAGCTCCCCCACCGAAAACATTCAGTACTTC; CDR3aa: CASSSPTENIQYF
len: 12; v_gene: TRBV27; abundance: .; d_gene: .; j_gene: TRBJ2-7; CDR3nt: TGTGCCAGCAGAGAGAATTCCTACGAGCAGTACTTC; CDR3aa: CASRENSYEQYF
len: 15; v_gene: TRBV19; abundance: .; d_gene: .; j_gene: TRBJ1-1; CDR3nt: TGTGCCAGTAGTATATCCGGGGGCGCGGGGACTGAAGCTTTCTTT; CDR3aa: CASSISGGAGTEAFF
len: 16; v_gene: TRBV27; abundance: .; d_gene: .; j_gene: TRBJ1-1; CDR3nt: TGTGCCAGCAGCCTCTCGCCTCTAGGGCCGAACACTGAAGCTTTCTTT; CDR3aa: CASSLSPLGPNTEAFF
len: 16; v_gene: TRBV15; abundance: .; d_gene: TRBD2; j_gene: TRBJ2-7; CDR3nt: TGTGCCACCAGCAGAGATAAGGCTAGCGGGGCCTACGAGCAGTACTTC; CDR3aa: CATSRDKASGAYEQYF
len: 14; v_gene: TRBV5-1; abundance: .; d_gene: TRBD1; j_gene: TRBJ1-1; CDR3nt: TGCGCCAGCAGCTCTGACAGGGGGCGAAACGAAGCTTTCTTT; CDR3aa: CASSSDRGRNEAFF
len: 15; v_gene: TRBV5-1; abundance: .; d_gene: .; j_gene: TRBJ2-1; CDR3nt: TGCGCCAGCAGCTTAGCGATGCTGGACTACAATGAGCAGTTCTTC; CDR3aa: CASSLAMLDYNEQFF
len: 12; v_gene: TRBV12-3/TRBV12-4; abundance: once; d_gene: .; j_gene: TRBJ1-1; CDR3nt: TGTGCCAGCAGCCCGTTTGGGATTGAAGCTTTCTTT; CDR3aa: CASSPFGIEAFF
len: 15; v_gene: TRBV7-2; abundance: .; d_gene: .; j_gene: TRBJ1-4; CDR3nt: TGTGCCAGCAGCCTGGGACGGCCAACTAATGAAAAACTGTTTTTT; CDR3aa: CASSLGRPTNEKLFF
len: 14; v_gene: TRBV5-8; abundance: .; d_gene: .; j_gene: TRBJ1-4; CDR3nt: TGTGCCAGCAGCTTAAGGTTTCGGACGGAAAAACTGTTTTTT; CDR3aa: CASSLRFRTEKLFF
len: 14; v_gene: TRBV3-1/TRBV3-2; abundance: once; d_gene: .; j_gene: TRBJ1-4; CDR3nt: TGTGCCAGCAGCCAACTCCTGGGTAGTGAAAAACTGTTTTTT; CDR3aa: CASSQLLGSEKLFF
len: 15; v_gene: TRBV9; abundance: .; d_gene: TRBD1; j_gene: TRBJ2-1; CDR3nt: TGTGCCAGCAGCCCGACGGGACAGTATGCCAATGAGCAGTTCTTC; CDR3aa: CASSPTGQYANEQFF
len: 14; v_gene: TRBV7-2; abundance: .; d_gene: .; j_gene: TRBJ1-4; CDR3nt: TGTGCCAGCAGCTTAGATGGGGGGCGGGAAAAACTGTTTTTT; CDR3aa: CASSLDGGREKLFF
len: 15; v_gene: TRBV30; abundance: few; d_gene: .; j_gene: TRBJ2-1; CDR3nt: TGTGCCTGGAGTGTACCGGCGCTCGATTCATCTCAGCAGTTCTTC; CDR3aa: CAWSVPALDSSQQFF
len: 14; v_gene: TRBV10-1; abundance: .; d_gene: .; j_gene: TRBJ1-1; CDR3nt: TGCGCCAGCAGTGAAGAGAGCTCAAACACTGAAGCTTTCTTT; CDR3aa: CASSEESSNTEAFF
len: 15; v_gene: TRBV7-3; abundance: .; d_gene: TRBD2; j_gene: TRBJ2-3; CDR3nt: TGTGCCAGCAGCCGAGCGGGGGGGTCCTTAGATACGCAGTATTTT; CDR3aa: CASSRAGGSLDTQYF
len: 14; v_gene: TRBV6-2/TRBV6-3; abundance: .; d_gene: .; j_gene: TRBJ1-5; CDR3nt: TGTGCCAGCAGTTACTTGGCTATGGGTCAGCCCCAGCATTTT; CDR3aa: CASSYLAMGQPQHF
len: 15; v_gene: TRBV2; abundance: .; d_gene: TRBD1; j_gene: TRBJ1-4; CDR3nt: TGTGCCAGCAGTGAAGCGCGCAGGGGGGAAGAAAAACTGTTTTTT; CDR3aa: CASSEARRGEEKLFF
len: 19; v_gene: TRBV5-1; abundance: .; d_gene: .; j_gene: TRBJ2-3; CDR3nt: TGCGCCAGCAGCTTGGGCCCACGGGGGCGGGGCTCTAGCACAGATACGCAGTATTTT; CDR3aa: CASSLGPRGRGSSTDTQYF
len: 15; v_gene: TRBV4-2; abundance: .; d_gene: TRBD1; j_gene: TRBJ1-5; CDR3nt: TGTGCCAGCAGCCCGTCGAGGCAGGGGGGACAGCCCCAGCATTTT; CDR3aa: CASSPSRQGGQPQHF
len: 13; v_gene: TRBV28; abundance: .; d_gene: .; j_gene: TRBJ2-7; CDR3nt: TGTGCCAGCAATAGAGGGGGATCCTACGAGCAGTACTTC; CDR3aa: CASNRGGSYEQYF
len: 15; v_gene: TRBV5-4; abundance: .; d_gene: TRBD1; j_gene: TRBJ2-2; CDR3nt: TGTGCCAGCAGCGGGACAGTCGCGAACACCGGGGAGCTGTTTTTT; CDR3aa: CASSGTVANTGELFF
len: 15; v_gene: TRBV28; abundance: once; d_gene: .; j_gene: TRBJ2-5; CDR3nt: TGTGCCAGCATAAGTAGCGGCCCCCGGGTAGAGACCCAGTACTTC; CDR3aa: CASISSGPRVETQYF
len: 14; v_gene: TRBV7-2; abundance: .; d_gene: TRBD1; j_gene: TRBJ2-1; CDR3nt: TGTGCCAGCAGCGACAGGGGAGGTAACAATGAGCAGTTCTTC; CDR3aa: CASSDRGGNNEQFF
len: 13; v_gene: TRBV2; abundance: .; d_gene: .; j_gene: TRBJ1-1; CDR3nt: TGTGCCAGCAGAAGGACACCCAGAGCTGAAGCTTTCTTT; CDR3aa: CASRRTPRAEAFF
len: 13; v_gene: TRBV5-1; abundance: .; d_gene: .; j_gene: TRBJ2-7; CDR3nt: TGCGCCAGCACCACTGAGGGGTCCTACGAGCAGTACTTC; CDR3aa: CASTTEGSYEQYF
len: 13; v_gene: TRBV4-2; abundance: .; d_gene: .; j_gene: TRBJ1-2; CDR3nt: TGTGCCAGCAGCCAAACGACAGGCTATGGCTACACCTTC; CDR3aa: CASSQTTGYGYTF
len: 16; v_gene: TRBV6-2/TRBV6-3; abundance: .; d_gene: .; j_gene: TRBJ1-2; CDR3nt: TGTGCCAGCAGTTACAGGCCTGCGGGGGGCTCCGGTGACTACACCTTC; CDR3aa: CASSYRPAGGSGDYTF
len: 16; v_gene: TRBV4-2; abundance: .; d_gene: .; j_gene: TRBJ1-5; CDR3nt: TGTGCCAGCAGCCAAGTCGGACTGAATAGCAATCAGCCCCAGCATTTT; CDR3aa: CASSQVGLNSNQPQHF